The 31 T cell receptor beta chains below come from one sample, sequenced in a study of cytomegalovirus exposure and HLA in healthy donors. A multiplex PCR was run with 60 Vbeta primers and 13 Jbeta primers. Method: immunoSEQ multiplex PCR; TCRdb's copy keeps in-frame clones and lacks some. Of approximately 130,000 clones in the sample, approximately 72% are singletons; the top ten hold 2.9%. The sequenced material came from PBMCs. These receptors were collected from a human donor in good health.

The chain combines TRBV7-2 with TRBJ2-5, with D unclear. CDR1 and CDR2 from the germline V gene are SGHTA and FQGNSA. The CDR3 extends over 14 amino acids. Trimming cost V 2 bases and J 2 bases, with 9 bases left between them. Written as DNA, the CDR3 is TGTGCCAGCAGCTTAAGTAGCCGGCAAGAGACCCAGTACTTC. This encodes CASSLSSRQETQYF. The full variable domain, completed using reference TRBV7-2 and TRBJ2-5, is GAGVSQSPSNKVTEKGKDVELRCDPISGHTALYWYRQSLGQGLEFLIYFQGNSAPDKSGLPSDRFSAERTGGSVSTLTIQRTQQEDSAVYLCASSLSSRQETQYFGPGTRLLVL.

The chain links TRBV4-2 to TRBJ1-1, with D possibly matching TRBD1 (6 bases). Germline CDR1 LGHNA, CDR2 YNFKEQ. The CDR3 is 14 amino acids. The germline V and J ends were trimmed by 3 bases and 6 bases, with 14 bases remaining between them. This chain's CDR3 is CASSQGPRGPEAFF. CDR3 coding DNA: TGTGCCAGCAGCCAGGGGCCCAGGGGTCCTGAAGCTTTCTTT.

This rearrangement joins TRBV18 to TRBJ1-4, with D tentatively TRBD1 (5 bases). V gave up 0 bases and J gave up 3 bases, with 11 bases separating them. CDR1 KGHSH and CDR2 LQKENI come from the germline V gene. The CDR3 contains 16 residues. The CDR3 loop reads CASSPPGGASNEKLFF. In nucleotides, the CDR3 is TGTGCCAGCTCACCACCCGGAGGGGCATCTAATGAAAAACTGTTTTTT.

This chain uses TRBV7-2 with TRBJ1-2; 12 bases line up with TRBD1. In germline, CDR1 is SGHTA, CDR2 FQGNSA. The CDR3 has 14 residues. V gave up 5 bases and J gave up 7 bases; unmatched junction bases: 5. The CDR3 here is CASSVGQGAGGYTF. CDR3 nucleotides: TGTGCCAGCAGCGTGGGACAGGGGGCAGGTGGCTACACCTTC.

This chain uses TRBV9 with TRBJ2-2; 11 nucleotides align to TRBD1. Losses at the gene ends were 4 bases for V and 4 bases for J; bases not matched to a gene: 3. Germline loops: CDR1 SGDLS, CDR2 YYNGEE. The CDR3 sequence is 15 residues long. The DNA of the CDR3 is TGTGCCAGCAGCTCAGGACAGGGGGCCACCGGGGAGCTGTTTTTT. It translates to CASSSGQGATGELFF. The full variable domain, its missing parts supplied by reference TRBV9 and TRBJ2-2, is DSGVTQTPKHLITATGQRVTLRCSPRSGDLSVYWYQQSLDQGLQFLIQYYNGEERAKGNILERFSAQQFPDLHSELNLSSLELGDSALYFCASSSGQGATGELFFGEGSRLTVL.

V gene TRBV6-4 combines with J gene TRBJ2-2; TRBD2 matches 12 bases. The CDR3 runs 15 residues. Germline values: CDR1 MRHNA, CDR2 SNTAGT. The junction had 0 bases not matched to a gene; V was cut back by 3 bases and J by 4 bases. CDR3: CASSELAGGTGELFF. CDR3 nucleotide sequence: TGTGCCAGCAGTGAACTAGCGGGAGGCACCGGGGAGCTGTTTTTT.

The rearrangement uses TRBV6-5 and TRBJ1-5; 9 bases are a match to TRBD1. This CDR3 comprises 14 residues. Trimming took 4 bases from V and 4 from J; bases not matched to a gene: 2. Germline V gene lookup returns CDR1 MNHEY and CDR2 SVGAGI. CDR3: CASSWDRENQPQHF. DNA of the CDR3: TGTGCCAGCAGTTGGGACAGGGAAAATCAGCCCCAGCATTTT.

This clone was picked up a small number of times. The chain links TRBV19 to TRBJ1-5; maybe TRBD1 (6 bases). V lost 3 bases, J lost 2 bases, and 11 bases lay in between. Per the germline V gene, CDR1 is LNHDA and CDR2 is SQIVND (reference sequence). The CDR3 totals 15 residues. The CDR3 here is CASSIVQGGNQPQHF. CDR3 in DNA: TGTGCCAGTAGTATCGTACAGGGAGGCAATCAGCCCCAGCATTTT.

The V gene is TRBV9, the J gene TRBJ2-5; tentatively, D is TRBD1 (7 bases). This CDR3 comprises 15 residues. Per the germline V gene, CDR1 is SGDLS and CDR2 is YYNGEE. With 0 bases removed from V and 5 bases from J, the gap between germline ends came to 14 bases. CDR3: CASSVGAGGLETQYF. CDR3 DNA: TGTGCCAGCAGCGTAGGGGCAGGGGGGCTCGAGACCCAGTACTTC.

The chain is built from TRBV5-6 and TRBJ1-1, with 8 nucleotides matching TRBD1. This CDR3 is 14 amino acids long. Germline trimming cut 5 bases from V and 5 bases from J; bases unmatched to any gene: 8. Germline CDR1 reads SGHDT; CDR2 reads YYEEEE. This CDR3 reads CASSKTGVGTEAFF. The CDR3 DNA reads TGTGCCAGCAGTAAGACAGGGGTAGGAACTGAAGCTTTCTTT.

This sequence joins TRBV19 and TRBJ1-5, with TRBD1 identical over 9 bases. J gave up 0 bases and V 3 bases, and 0 bases lay outside the gene matches. Germline assignment: CDR1 LNHDA and CDR2 SQIVND (reference sequence). CDR3 size: 15 residues. The CDR3: CASSMGQGSNQPQHF. CDR3 DNA sequence: TGTGCCAGTAGTATGGGACAGGGTAGCAATCAGCCCCAGCATTTT.

This chain links TRBV4-1 with TRBJ2-1; TRBD2 matches 7 bases. CDR3 size: 15 residues. The germline gives CDR1 MGHRA, CDR2 YSYEKL. V lost 4 bases and J lost 8; bases outside the gene matches: 11. The CDR3 sequence: CASSLVGGVIYEQFF. The DNA of the CDR3 is TGCGCCAGCAGCCTTGTGGGGGGGGTAATTTATGAGCAGTTCTTC.

V usage is TRBV27 and J usage is TRBJ1-5; the match to TRBD1 covers 9 bases. Losses at the gene ends were 5 bases for V and 0 bases for J; bases not matched to a gene: 5. This CDR3 has 16 amino acids. Germline CDR1 reads MNHEY; CDR2 reads SMNVEV (reference sequence). CDR3 sequence: CASSKGTGHSNQPQHF. In DNA form, the CDR3 reads TGTGCCAGCAGTAAGGGGACAGGGCATAGCAATCAGCCCCAGCATTTT.

This chain connects TRBV7-9 to TRBJ2-1; TRBD2 matches at 8 bases. The V and J ends lost 4 bases and 4 bases, in that order; junction bases with no gene match: 9. The CDR3 totals 16 residues. Looked up from germline, CDR1 is SEHNR and CDR2 is FQNEAQ (reference sequence). This CDR3 is CASSSQASGGYNEQFF. In DNA form, the CDR3 reads TGTGCCAGCAGCTCTCAGGCCAGCGGGGGTTACAATGAGCAGTTCTTC.

This chain uses TRBV27 with TRBJ2-5; the match to TRBD2 covers 8 bases. Unmatched junction bases numbered 15, after V lost 5 bases and J lost 1 base. The CDR3 is 18 amino acids. Germline values: CDR1 MNHEY, CDR2 SMNVEV (reference sequence). The CDR3 nucleotides read TGTGCCAGCAGTCCCAGCCGGGGGGGATGGGGTACCCAAGAGACCCAGTACTTC. Translated: CASSPSRGGWGTQETQYF.

The rearrangement joins TRBV6-5 to TRBJ1-3; tentative D call: TRBD1 (5 bases). CDR1 is MNHEY, CDR2 SVGAGI, per germline. There are 15 residues in the CDR3. V was shortened by 2 bases and J by 0 bases, with 8 bases between the two germline ends. CDR3 DNA sequence: TGTGCCAGCAGTTACGCGACAGACTCTGGAAACACCATATATTTT. It specifies CASSYATDSGNTIYF.

The chain recombines TRBV21-1 with TRBJ2-5; the D segment call TRBD1 is taken from the table without a DNA check. TRBV21-1 is flagged as a pseudogene. This CDR3 contains 14 residues. CDR3 sequence: CASSKKRGWETQYF. The CDR3 DNA sequence: TGTGCCAGCAGCAAAAAAAGGGGCTGGGAGACCCAGTACTTC.

The CDR3 sequence: CASSVGGKRTEAFF. Here the CDR3 DNA reads TGTGCCAGCAGTGTAGGGGGTAAGAGGACTGAAGCTTTCTTT. The J gene is TRBJ1-1, the V gene TRBV2; D is perhaps TRBD1 (6 bases). From germline, CDR1 is SNHLY and CDR2 FYNNEI. Trimming pared 4 bases from V and 5 bases from J, leaving 14 bases between. The CDR3 has 14 residues.

The J gene is TRBJ1-1, the V gene TRBV11-2; the match to TRBD1 covers 8 bases. The CDR3 is made up of 14 amino acids. The V gene end was trimmed by 1 base and the J gene end by 4 bases; junction bases not matched to a gene: 2. Looked up from germline, CDR1 is SGHAT and CDR2 is FQNNGV. The CDR3 DNA reads as TGTGCCAGCAGCTTAGGCGGGACAGGCACTGAAGCTTTCTTT. Its translation: CASSLGGTGTEAFF.

The V and J genes are TRBV19 and TRBJ2-5, with TRBD2 matching 11 bases. CDR3 length: 16 residues. From germline, CDR1 is LNHDA and CDR2 SQIVND (reference sequence). V shed 6 bases, J shed 4 bases, and the junction held 10 bases outside the gene matches. The CDR3 protein is CASSPSLAGGRETQYF. The CDR3 region has the DNA TGTGCCAGTAGCCCCAGTCTAGCGGGAGGAAGAGAGACCCAGTACTTC.

The J gene is TRBJ2-2, the V gene TRBV18, with 8 bases matching TRBD1. The CDR3 is 17 residues long. CDR1 KGHSH and CDR2 LQKENI come from the germline V gene. The ends lost 3 bases at V and 4 bases at J; junction bases unmatched: 10. The CDR3 bases are TGTGCCAGCTCACCCGAGATAGACAGGGGCATCACCGGGGAGCTGTTTTTT. This translates into CASSPEIDRGITGELFF.

This rearrangement joins TRBV19 to TRBJ1-1; 7 bases line up with TRBD1. The CDR3 is made up of 15 amino acids. CDR1 LNHDA and CDR2 SQIVND come from the germline V gene (reference sequence). The V segment lost 6 bases and the J segment 0 bases; nucleotides outside the gene matches: 7. The CDR3 loop reads CASRREQGLNTEAFF. CDR3 DNA sequence: TGTGCCAGTAGGCGCGAACAGGGGCTGAACACTGAAGCTTTCTTT.

This clone was counted a few times. The genes are TRBV5-8 and TRBJ2-2; TRBD2 is a possible D gene (6 bases). Germline loops: CDR1 SGHTS, CDR2 YDEGEE. The CDR3 is 15 residues long. With 2 bases removed from V and 7 bases from J, the gap between germline ends came to 15 bases. The DNA for the CDR3 is TGTGCCAGCAGCTTTTCATTTCTGACTAGCGGGGAGCTGTTTTTT. This gives the protein CASSFSFLTSGELFF.

J is TRBJ2-1 and V is TRBV28, with D maybe TRBD2 (6 bases). Germline values: CDR1 MDHEN, CDR2 SYDVKM. CDR3 length: 16 amino acids. The ends were cut back, 7 bases at V and 0 bases at J, with 16 bases in the middle. CDR3 residues: CASIGLWGLSYNEQFF. The CDR3 region has the DNA TGTGCCAGCATAGGACTATGGGGACTCTCCTACAATGAGCAGTTCTTC.

J is TRBJ2-7 and V is TRBV6-5, with D perhaps TRBD1 (6 bases). This CDR3 has 15 residues. Looked up from germline, CDR1 is MNHEY and CDR2 is SVGAGI. Trimming cost V 0 bases and J 1 base, with 10 bases left between them. CDR3 sequence: CASSYSIQGSYEQYF. CDR3 in DNA: TGTGCCAGCAGTTACTCGATTCAGGGGTCCTACGAGCAGTACTTC.

The chain is built from TRBV7-3 and TRBJ2-6; 9 positions match TRBD1. The length of the CDR3 is 16 residues. Germline V CDR1 and CDR2: SGHTA, FQGTGA. V shed 5 bases, J shed 4 bases, and the junction held 6 bases outside the gene matches. CDR3 DNA: TGTGCCAGCAGCAAACAGGGGGCGCTAGGGGCCAACGTCCTGACTTTC. Protein: CASSKQGALGANVLTF.

A few counts support this clone. The genes are TRBV5-1 and TRBJ1-1; D gene uncertain. Trimming stripped 1 base from V and 1 base from J, with 8 bases between. Germline V gives CDR1 SGHRS, CDR2 YFSETQ. This CDR3 region has 14 residues. Written as DNA, the CDR3 is TGCGCCAGCAGCTTGTCAGGCCCGAACACTGAAGCTTTCTTT. Its translation is CASSLSGPNTEAFF.

This clone was counted between two and nine times. The V and J genes are TRBV6-1 and TRBJ2-3; D unresolved. Germline loops: CDR1 MNHNS, CDR2 SASEGT. Trimming took off 2 bases at V and 0 bases at J, with 12 bases between the two ends. This CDR3 comprises 16 residues. CDR3 DNA: TGTGCCAGCAGTGAATTTTTGGCACCTAGCACAGATACGCAGTATTTT. Translating it yields CASSEFLAPSTDTQYF.

The rearrangement links TRBV7-2 to TRBJ2-7; 10 bases agree with TRBD2. CDR1 and CDR2 from the germline V gene are SGHTA and FQGNSA. The CDR3 covers 15 residues. The J segment lost 1 base and the V segment lost 2 bases, leaving 2 bases of the junction unmatched. The CDR3 DNA reads TGTGCCAGCAGCTTAACTAGCGGGACGTCCTACGAGCAGTACTTC. It specifies CASSLTSGTSYEQYF.

This clone occurred a few times. The chain couples TRBV5-1 to TRBJ2-1; no clear D. V was shortened by 4 bases and J by 2 bases, with 13 bases between the two germline ends. This CDR3 has 15 amino acids. The germline CDR1 and CDR2 sequences are SGHRS and YFSETQ. CDR3 sequence reads: CASSLRPGTYNEQFF. The CDR3 DNA is TGCGCCAGCAGCCTCCGCCCGGGTACCTACAATGAGCAGTTCTTC. Combining the CDR3 with reference TRBV5-1 and TRBJ2-1 gives the whole variable domain KAGVTQTPRYLIKTRGQQVTLSCSPISGHRSVSWYQQTPGQGLQFLFEYFSETQRNKGNFPGRFSGRQFSNSRSEMNVSTLELGDSALYLCASSLRPGTYNEQFFGPGTRLTVL.

The chain couples TRBV30 to TRBJ1-1; 9 bases match TRBD1. The V and J ends lost 7 bases and 5 bases, in that order; junction bases with no gene match: 5. This CDR3 is 12 amino acids long. CDR1 and CDR2 from the germline V gene are GTSNPN and SVGIG (reference sequence). CDR3 sequence: CALDRGYTEAFF. CDR3 bases: TGTGCCTTGGACAGGGGATATACTGAAGCTTTCTTT.